One T cell receptor (beta chain) is described in this entry. The clone's antigen remains unknown. Base qualities are not at hand, and no much larger clone is one base apart. The data derive from a study of T cells in localized non-small cell lung cancer (dated by TCRdb to 2020 to 2021). Looking at the study overall: The study examined T cell repertoires in roughly 240 patients with early-stage NSCLC and compared tumors with uninvolved tumor-adjacent lungs. All 250 or so NSCLC patients in the cohort were treatment-naive and had localized lung tumors that were resected. NSCLC patients had a mean age of roughly 66 years, and more than 120 were male and more than 90 female.

At diagnosis, peripheral blood, uninvolved tumor-adjacent lung and tumor were collected and stored as a combination of fresh-frozen and FFPE material. For TCR repertoire profiling, the blood samples were analyzed as peripheral blood mononuclear cells. Study-wide findings and limitations: Of the top 100 tumor clones, a median of 57 were detected in paired uninvolved adjacent lung; under 30 were also among that lung's top 100. Because multi-region tumor sequencing was not done, intratumor heterogeneity could not be ruled out. Because the study design was exploratory, TCR variables were selected using unadjusted p-values without false-discovery rate correction. The highest T cell clonality was observed in uninvolved tumor-adjacent lung, where clonality exceeded that of tumor, suggesting that antigenic responses were more focused in uninvolved tumor-adjacent lung. Longer overall survival was associated with higher blood T cell density, whereas shorter survival was associated with higher adjacent-lung clonality.

TCR beta CDR3 regions were sequenced from DNA using the immunoSEQ Assay. In the paper's pipeline: T cell density was computed as TCR beta template counts normalized to usable DNA estimated by amplifying housekeeping genes. Richness was estimated using the preseqR package, with extrapolation to 400,000 templates for PBMC samples and to 120,000 templates for tissue samples. Clonality was taken to be one minus Pielou's evenness. Tissue-enriched TCRs were identified by differential abundance testing using productive amino-acid clonotypes, minimum total count 5 and alpha 0.1. The Jaccard Index and the Morisita Overlap Index were used to measure repertoire overlap between compartments. GLIPH grouped TCR beta CDR3s together with public tetramer-defined viral CDR3s, and a viral motif had to include at least three viral sequences and also show V-gene enrichment. TCRdb re-hosts the immuneACCESS table, in-frame sequences only. Its copies lack some clones; in the studies checked, an unresolved V gene accounts for under half of them, and the cause for the rest is not known. V and J calls and clone size come straight from that table; D and trimming were deduced from the DNA. The sample table records roughly 84,000 clones; around 89% of these occur just once. Under 25% of the sample is taken by the ten largest.

The CDR3, cysteine through phenylalanine, is 15 amino acids long. Only the CDR3 portion is preserved as DNA: 45 bases, with reading frame beginning at the first base. V is cut back by 9 bases and J by 4 bases, with 9 bases in the junction unmatched. The germline V gene encodes CDR1 KGHSH and CDR2 LQKENI. This chain is built from TRBV18 and TRBJ1-2; 12 nucleotides in the junction match TRBD1. The sequence derives from a woman between 35 and 75 years old with stage I squamous cell lung carcinoma. Here the sequenced sample was peripheral blood, taken before any cancer treatment. The nucleotides are TGTGCCAGTAGAACCGGGACAGGGGGCAGCTATGGCTACACCTTC. It is translated as CASRTGTGGSYGYTF. The entire variable domain, with the stretches around the CDR3 drawn from the reference TRBV18 and TRBJ1-2 proteins, is NAGVMQNPRHLVRRRGQEARLRCSPMKGHSHVYWYRQLPEEGLKFMVYLQKENIIDESGMPKERFSAEFPKEGPSILRIQQVVRGDSAAYFCASRTGTGGSYGYTFGSGTRLTVV.